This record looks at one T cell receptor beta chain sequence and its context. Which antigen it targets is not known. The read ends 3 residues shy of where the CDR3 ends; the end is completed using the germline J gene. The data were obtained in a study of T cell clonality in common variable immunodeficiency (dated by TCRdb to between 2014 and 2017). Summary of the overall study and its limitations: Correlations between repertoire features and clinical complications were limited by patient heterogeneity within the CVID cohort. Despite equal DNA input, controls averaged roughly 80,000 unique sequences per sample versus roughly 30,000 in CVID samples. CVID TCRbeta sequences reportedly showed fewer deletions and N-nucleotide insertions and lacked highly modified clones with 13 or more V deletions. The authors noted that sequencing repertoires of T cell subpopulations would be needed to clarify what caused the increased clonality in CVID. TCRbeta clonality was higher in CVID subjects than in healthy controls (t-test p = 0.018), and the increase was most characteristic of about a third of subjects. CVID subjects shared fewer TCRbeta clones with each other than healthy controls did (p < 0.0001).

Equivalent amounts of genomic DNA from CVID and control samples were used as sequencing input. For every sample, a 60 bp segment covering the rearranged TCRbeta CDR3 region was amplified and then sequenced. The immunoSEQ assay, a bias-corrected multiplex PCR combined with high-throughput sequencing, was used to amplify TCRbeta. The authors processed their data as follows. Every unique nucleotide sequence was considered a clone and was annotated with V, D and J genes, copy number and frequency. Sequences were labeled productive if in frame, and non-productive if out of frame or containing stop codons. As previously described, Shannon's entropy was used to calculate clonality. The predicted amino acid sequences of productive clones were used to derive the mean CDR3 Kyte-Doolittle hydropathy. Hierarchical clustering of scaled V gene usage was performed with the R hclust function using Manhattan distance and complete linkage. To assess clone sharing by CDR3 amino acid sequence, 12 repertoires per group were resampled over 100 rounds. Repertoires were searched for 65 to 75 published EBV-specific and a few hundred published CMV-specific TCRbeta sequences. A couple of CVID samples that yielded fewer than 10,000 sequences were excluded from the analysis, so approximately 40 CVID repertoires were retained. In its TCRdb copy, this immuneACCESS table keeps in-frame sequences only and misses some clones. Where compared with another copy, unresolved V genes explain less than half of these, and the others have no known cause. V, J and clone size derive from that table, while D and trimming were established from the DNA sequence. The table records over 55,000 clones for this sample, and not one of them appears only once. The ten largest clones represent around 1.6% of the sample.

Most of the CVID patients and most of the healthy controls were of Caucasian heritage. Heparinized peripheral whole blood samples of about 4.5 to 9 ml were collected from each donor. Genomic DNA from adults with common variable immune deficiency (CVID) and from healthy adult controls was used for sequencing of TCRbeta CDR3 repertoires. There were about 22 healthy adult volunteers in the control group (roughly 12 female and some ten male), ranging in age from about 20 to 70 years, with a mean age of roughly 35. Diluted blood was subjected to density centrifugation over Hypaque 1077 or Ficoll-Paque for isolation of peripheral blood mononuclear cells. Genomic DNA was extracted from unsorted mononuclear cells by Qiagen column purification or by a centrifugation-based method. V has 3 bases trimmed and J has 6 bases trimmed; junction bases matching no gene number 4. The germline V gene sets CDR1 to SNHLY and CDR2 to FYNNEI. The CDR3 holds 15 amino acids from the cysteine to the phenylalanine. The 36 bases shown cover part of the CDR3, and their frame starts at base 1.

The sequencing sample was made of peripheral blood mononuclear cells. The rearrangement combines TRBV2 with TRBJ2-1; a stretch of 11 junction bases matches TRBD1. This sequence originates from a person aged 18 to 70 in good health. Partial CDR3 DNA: TGTGCCAGCAGTGATTCTGGGACAGGGGGCAATGAG. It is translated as CASSDSGTGGNE. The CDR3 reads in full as CASSDSGTGGNEQFF. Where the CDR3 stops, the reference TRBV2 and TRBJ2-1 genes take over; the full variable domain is EPEVTQTPSHQVTQMGQEVILRCVPISNHLYFYWYRQILGQKVEFLVSFYNNEISEKSEIFDDQFSVERPDGSNFTLKIRSTKLEDSAMYFCASSDSGTGGNEQFFGPGTRLTVL.